Following are 9 T cell receptor beta chains from one sample sequenced in a study of cytomegalovirus exposure and HLA in healthy donors. The PCR employed 60 Vbeta primers together with 13 Jbeta primers. The protocol was immunoSEQ multiplex PCR, while the TCRdb copy is restricted to in-frame clones and leaves out a portion. Of around 200,000 clones listed, 70% to 85% are singletons. The sequenced sample was PBMCs. These TCRs come from a woman aged 55 to 70 in good health and CMV-seropositive.

The V call is TRBV29-1, the J call TRBJ2-6, with D possibly TRBD1 on 5 matching bases. The CDR3 is 14 residues long. In germline, CDR1 is SQVTM, CDR2 ANQGSEA. V lost 4 bases and J lost 1, with 8 bases in between. The CDR3: CSVARGSGANVLTF. DNA of the CDR3: TGCAGCGTTGCTAGGGGATCTGGGGCCAACGTCCTGACTTTC.

CDR3 in DNA: TGCGCCAGCAGCTTGAATAGACAGACGAACAATGAGCAGTTCTTC. It yields the protein CASSLNRQTNNEQFF. J is TRBJ2-1 and V is TRBV5-1; D possibly corresponds to TRBD1 (5 bases). Deletions cut 1 base from V and 5 bases from J, with 13 bases between. This CDR3 is 15 amino acids long. In germline, CDR1 is SGHRS, CDR2 YFSETQ.

The CDR3 DNA reads TGTGCCAGTAGCAGAAAGGGGCCCGGCAGGGCGAACACCGGGGAGCTGTTTTTT. Translation: CASSRKGPGRANTGELFF. The chain has TRBV19 and TRBJ2-2; a weak D match, TRBD1 (5 bases). This CDR3 has 18 residues. V was pared by 6 bases and J by 0 bases, with 20 bases between. Germline assignment: CDR1 LNHDA and CDR2 SQIVND (reference sequence).

The chain is built from TRBV6-5 and TRBJ1-1; D is undetermined. Germline values: CDR1 MNHEY, CDR2 SVGAGI. V lost 2 bases to trimming and J lost 0 bases, with 4 bases between them. CDR3 length equals 13 residues. CDR3 coding DNA: TGTGCCAGCAGTTACCCAATGAACACTGAAGCTTTCTTT. It specifies CASSYPMNTEAFF.

This clone was seen once. The CDR3 spells CASSRTSGGGETQYF. As DNA, the CDR3 is TGCGCCAGCAGCCGGACTAGCGGGGGAGGTGAGACCCAGTACTTC. The chain combines TRBV5-1 with TRBJ2-5; TRBD2 matches 13 bases. J lost 5 bases, V lost 4 bases, and 5 bases had no gene match. Germline CDR1 SGHRS, CDR2 YFSETQ. The CDR3 sequence is 15 residues long.

J is TRBJ2-3 and V is TRBV5-1; D perhaps matches TRBD2 (5 bases). Germline-derived CDR1 and CDR2 are SGHRS and YFSETQ. This CDR3 is 14 amino acids long. V dropped 4 bases and J dropped 6 bases, with 15 bases sitting between them. This chain's CDR3 is CASSPGVPLDTQYF. In nucleotides, the CDR3 is TGCGCCAGCAGCCCCGGGGTCCCCTTGGATACGCAGTATTTT.

This clone was counted only a few times. The genes are TRBV6-6 and TRBJ2-1; D is ambiguous. The CDR3 spans 13 residues. Germline-derived CDR1 and CDR2 are MNHNY and SVGAGI (reference sequence). Trimming took 5 bases from V and 0 from J, leaving 5 bases between them. The CDR3 sequence: CASSPSSYNEQFF. DNA of the CDR3: TGTGCCAGCAGTCCCTCCTCCTACAATGAGCAGTTCTTC.

A few counts support this clone. V gene TRBV19 combines with J gene TRBJ1-2; D remains ambiguous. The CDR3 loop spans 15 amino acids. The V end lost 7 bases, the J end lost 4 bases, and 19 bases lay between the germline ends. Per germline, CDR1 LNHDA and CDR2 SQIVND (reference sequence). DNA for the CDR3: TGTGCCAGTACCCCCAGGCGGGGAATCAGCTATGGCTACACCTTC. Encoded protein: CASTPRRGISYGYTF.

This clone turned up a few times. At one end, the junction sequence differs from germline, possibly due to a read error. The gene calls are TRBV29-1 and TRBJ1-1, with no clear D. Germline-derived CDR1 and CDR2 are SQVTM and ANQGSEA. This CDR3 is 13 amino acids long. Written as DNA, the CDR3 is TGCAGCGTTGAACCAGGATTGAAGACTGAAGCTTTCTTT. Protein: CSVEPGLKTEAFF.